This T cell receptor (beta chain) emerged from a study of cytomegalovirus exposure and HLA in healthy donors. General observations from the study: TCR beta V- and J-gene trimming was later associated with a missense DCLRE1C variant.

PCR primers comprised 60 Vbeta and 13 Jbeta primers. Sequencing was performed with immunoSEQ multiplex PCR; in TCRdb, only in-frame clones are kept and a portion is missing. The sample has some 140,000 clones, 60% to 85% seen once; the top ten hold over 1%. For this clone: The antigen is unknown.

The CDR3 extends over 17 amino acids. The V segment lost 5 bases and the J segment 6 bases; nucleotides outside the gene matches: 16. In germline, CDR1 is MDHEN, CDR2 SYDVKM. The sequence was obtained from a male donor in good health and CMV-seropositive. The sequenced material came from PBMCs. V is TRBV28 and J is TRBJ2-1, with 7 bases matching TRBD2. The CDR3 loop is CASSPNLGGRLFNEQFF. The DNA for the CDR3 is TGTGCCAGCAGTCCCAATCTGGGGGGGAGATTGTTCAATGAGCAGTTCTTC.